The subject of this entry is one TCR beta chain. The CDR3 runs to 17 residues. Germline loops: CDR1 SGHTA, CDR2 FQGNSA. Germline trimming cut 6 bases from V and 2 bases from J; bases unmatched to any gene: 13. The data were taken from a study of T cell changes during pregnancy in multiple sclerosis. This table comes from immunoSEQ multiplex PCR, and its TCRdb copy is limited to in-frame clones, with some not included. The top ten hold approximately 0.59% of the sample, which has about 51,000 clones, approximately 94% seen once. The sequence was obtained from a female donor with multiple sclerosis, enrolled in a pregnancy study. The sequences come from CD4+ T cells from peripheral blood mononuclear cells, collected in the second trimester of pregnancy. The rearrangement joins TRBV7-2 to TRBJ1-5; 7 bases line up with TRBD1. The CDR3 region is CASRANNRGIGNQPQHF. CDR3 sequence (DNA): TGTGCCAGCAGGGCTAACAACAGGGGAATCGGCAATCAGCCCCAGCATTTT.